This T cell receptor (beta chain) derives from a study of blood T cell repertoires in COVID-19. Study context: Whether acute or convalescent, the COVID-19 samples came from the United States, Italy and Spain. PBMCs, B-cell-depleted T cells, or T cells provided the cDNA or gDNA that made up the material.

This clone was counted a few times. This CDR3 comprises 15 residues. V lost 4 bases, J lost 5 bases, and 5 bases stayed unmatched. Original methodology: Reference gene primer amplification gave nucleated cell count estimates. Method: immunoSEQ multiplex PCR; TCRdb's copy keeps in-frame clones and lacks some. V and J calls and clone size are copied from that table; D and trimming were computed from the DNA. Of under 250,000 clones listed, 82% are singletons. This clonotype was obtained from a woman in her 70s with acute or convalescent COVID-19. V is TRBV5-3 and J is TRBJ1-5; 11 bases are shared with TRBD1. TRBV5-3 is identified as an open reading frame with a role that is uncertain. The sample was peripheral blood. CDR3 coding DNA: TGTGCCAGAAGCGGACGGACAGGGGGCGATCAGCCCCAGCATTTT. Its translation: CARSGRTGGDQPQHF.